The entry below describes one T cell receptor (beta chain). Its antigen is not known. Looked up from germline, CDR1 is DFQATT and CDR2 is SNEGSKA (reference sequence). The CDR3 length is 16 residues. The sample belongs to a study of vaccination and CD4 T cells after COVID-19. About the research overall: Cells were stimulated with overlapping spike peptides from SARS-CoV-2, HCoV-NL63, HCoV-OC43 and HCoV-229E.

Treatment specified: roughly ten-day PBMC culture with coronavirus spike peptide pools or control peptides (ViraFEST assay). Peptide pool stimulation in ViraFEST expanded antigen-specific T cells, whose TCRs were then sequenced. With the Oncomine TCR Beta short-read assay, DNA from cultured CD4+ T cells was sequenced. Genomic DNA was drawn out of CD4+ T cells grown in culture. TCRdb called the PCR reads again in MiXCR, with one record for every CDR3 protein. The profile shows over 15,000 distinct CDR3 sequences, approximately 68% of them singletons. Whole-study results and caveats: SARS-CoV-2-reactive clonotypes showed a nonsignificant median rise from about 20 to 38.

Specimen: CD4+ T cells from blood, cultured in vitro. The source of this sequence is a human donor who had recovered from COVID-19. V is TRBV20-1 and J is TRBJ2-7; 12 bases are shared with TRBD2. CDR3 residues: CSVRSRLAGESYEQYF. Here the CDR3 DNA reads TGCAGCGTTCGCTCCAGACTAGCGGGGGAATCCTACGAGCAGTACTTC.